These 21 T cell receptor beta chains originate from one sample sequenced in a study of CD8 T cells in ankylosing spondylitis (dated by TCRdb to 2016 to 2017). Paper-wide results and their limitations: Blood from ankylosing spondylitis patients appeared to be characterized by a TCR beta motif composed of eight highly homologous amino acid variants.

These receptors lack a known antigen. Receptor libraries were prepared by 5' RACE. Instrument on record: Illumina HiSeq 2500. The public reads were quality trimmed at Q25 with fastp and then assembled into clones with MiXCR by TCRdb, keeping productive beta chains. Rows are combined by CDR3 protein, so each entry shows the most common genes and DNA. A total of fewer than 550,000 distinct CDR3 sequences appear in this sample, roughly 5.2% of them only once. The ten largest clones represent around 3.5% of the sample. The specimen sequenced was blood, either unsorted or a sorted T cell fraction (not recorded which). Receptors were obtained from a male donor with ankylosing spondylitis.

In this sample, this clonotype turned up many times. CDR3 residues: CASSPVTLAKNIQYF. The CDR3 nucleotides read TGCGCCAGCAGCCCAGTGACCCTAGCCAAAAACATTCAGTACTTC. The rearrangement links TRBV4-1 to TRBJ2-4; D remains unclear. This CDR3 comprises 15 residues. CDR1 and CDR2 from the germline V gene are MGHRA and YSYEKL. Trimming shortened V by 4 bases and J by 0 bases, and 10 bases separated the two germline ends.

This chain uses TRBV6-5 with TRBJ2-2; D ambiguous. Germline V lookup: CDR1 MNHEY, CDR2 SVGAGI. This CDR3 spans 12 amino acids. The germline V and J ends were trimmed by 10 bases and 1 base, with 7 bases remaining between them. The CDR3 DNA follows: TGTGCCACCGTACAGAACACCGGGGAGCTGTTTTTT. Residues: CATVQNTGELFF.

Many counts were recorded for this clonotype. The chain is built from TRBV7-2 and TRBJ1-6; D is unresolved. CDR3 length equals 15 residues. V lost 0 bases to trimming and J lost 12 bases, with 15 bases between them. The germline V gene encodes CDR1 SGHTA and CDR2 FQGNSA. Here the CDR3 DNA reads TGTGCCAGCAGCTTAGCATCGCTCGTTGCGGGACCCCTCCACTTT. It yields the protein CASSLASLVAGPLHF. The full variable domain, completed using reference TRBV7-2 and TRBJ1-6, is GAGVSQSPSNKVTEKGKDVELRCDPISGHTALYWYRQSLGQGLEFLIYFQGNSAPDKSGLPSDRFSAERTGGSVSTLTIQRTQQEDSAVYLCASSLASLVAGPLHFGNGTRLTVT.

This clonotype was found many times. The rearrangement links TRBV20-1 to TRBJ1-1; D is ambiguous. The CDR3 is 15 residues long. Germline values: CDR1 DFQATT, CDR2 SNEGSKA (reference sequence). V lost 3 bases to trimming and J lost 1 base, with 15 bases between them. CDR3 sequence reads: CSASGRGRGNTEAFF. In DNA form, the CDR3 reads TGCAGTGCTAGCGGACGTGGCCGTGGGAACACTGAAGCTTTCTTT.

This clonotype was recorded many times. The chain combines TRBV28 with TRBJ2-7; 7 nucleotides line up with TRBD1. The CDR3 length is 16 residues. Germline V lookup: CDR1 MDHEN, CDR2 SYDVKM. V shed 4 bases, J shed 4 bases, and the junction held 13 bases outside the gene matches. CDR3: CASSSLSGTVLYEQYF. The CDR3, as DNA: TGTGCCAGCAGTTCACTCTCCGGGACAGTCCTTTACGAGCAGTACTTC.

This clonotype has ten or more counts. The J gene is TRBJ2-7, the V gene TRBV7-2; TRBD1 matches at 7 bases. This CDR3 is 12 amino acids long. The germline gives CDR1 SGHTA, CDR2 FQGNSA. CDR3 amino acids: CASSPGTAPLEV. CDR3 coding DNA: TGTGCCAGCAGCCCAGGGACAGCCCCCCTAGAAGTC.

The chain combines TRBV7-3 with TRBJ2-3, with D maybe TRBD2 (5 bases). This CDR3 contains 14 residues. V lost 5 bases to trimming and J lost 9 bases, with 18 bases between them. Per the germline V gene, CDR1 is SGHTA and CDR2 is FQGTGA. CDR3 nucleotide sequence: TGTGCCAGCAGCAACCGGACCCCTGGGGAGACGCAGTATTTT. Its protein is CASSNRTPGETQYF.

V gene TRBV9 combines with J gene TRBJ1-5; D gene unclear. V dropped 0 bases and J dropped 0 bases, with 7 bases sitting between them. The CDR3 runs 15 residues. Germline CDR1 SGDLS, CDR2 YYNGEE. The CDR3 protein is CASSVGIHSNQPQHF. The CDR3 DNA follows: TGTGCCAGCAGCGTAGGGATACATAGCAATCAGCCCCAGCATTTT.

This clonotype has a count of ten or more. The genes are TRBV20-1 and TRBJ1-2; no firm D call. Germline loops: CDR1 DFQATT, CDR2 SNEGSKA (reference sequence). The V and J ends lost 6 bases and 2 bases respectively, with 13 bases between them. There are 13 residues in the CDR3. The CDR3 sequence: CSAIPDGNYGYTF. CDR3 nucleotide sequence: TGCAGTGCGATCCCTGACGGGAACTATGGCTACACCTTC.

As regards this clonotype: The junction shows a germline mismatch at one end, possibly a read error. The genes are TRBV5-1 and TRBJ2-3; TRBD1 matches at 7 bases. The CDR3 totals 14 residues. Germline assignment: CDR1 SGHRS and CDR2 YFSETQ. The CDR3, as DNA: TGCGCCGGCAGCTCAGGGGGTGGCACAGATACGCAGTATTTT. This encodes CAGSSGGGTDTQYF.

This clonotype was counted many times. J is TRBJ2-5 and V is TRBV7-2, with D hard to call. Germline values: CDR1 SGHTA, CDR2 FQGNSA. V lost 4 bases and J 1 base, leaving 7 bases between the germline ends. The CDR3 consists of 13 residues. The CDR3 DNA reads as TGTGCCAGCAGCTCCCCTCTCCAAGAGACCCAGTACTTC. Its protein is CASSSPLQETQYF.

Comments on this clonotype: A much larger clone differs from this one at a single base, so this may be a read error. This chain links TRBV6-1 with TRBJ2-5; D not resolved. This CDR3 is 13 amino acids long. In germline, CDR1 is MNHNS, CDR2 SASEGT. CDR3 region: CVSSPWLQETQYF. In DNA, the CDR3 is TGTGTCAGCAGCCCCTGGCTACAAGAGACCCAGTACTTC.

V and J are TRBV5-6 and TRBJ2-1, with D tentatively TRBD2 (6 bases). The CDR3 extends over 14 amino acids. The V end was cut by 7 bases, the J end by 10 bases, with 21 bases between. Germline V CDR1 and CDR2: SGHDT, YYEEEE. CDR3 DNA sequence: TGTGCCAGCGGCTACGGGGGACCCCGTTTAGAGCAGTTCTTC. Encoded protein: CASGYGGPRLEQFF.

This clonotype was counted many times. The chain couples TRBV7-8 to TRBJ2-2; D unclear. Per germline, CDR1 SGHVS and CDR2 FQNEAQ. CDR3 size: 12 residues. V was pared by 5 bases and J by 6 bases, with 7 bases between. The CDR3 loop is CASSQSSGELFF. For the CDR3, the DNA is TGTGCCAGCAGCCAGTCCTCCGGGGAGCTGTTTTTT.

This clonotype has more than one count but fewer than ten. The rearrangement joins TRBV14 to TRBJ2-2; D gene ambiguous. The CDR3 loop spans 17 amino acids. The V end was cut by 0 bases, the J end by 0 bases, with 11 bases between. Germline assignment: CDR1 SGHDN and CDR2 FVKESK. The CDR3 is CASSQDLLSANTGELFF. CDR3 nucleotides: TGTGCCAGCAGCCAAGATCTGCTATCCGCGAACACCGGGGAGCTGTTTTTT.

This clonotype was picked up many times. The chain carries TRBV6-5 and TRBJ1-2; D uncertain. The length of the CDR3 is 13 residues. Germline V CDR1 and CDR2: MNHEY, SVGAGI. V was pared by 6 bases and J by 6 bases, with 14 bases between. CDR3 sequence: CASSPAMEHGYTF. CDR3 sequence (DNA): TGTGCCAGCAGCCCCGCTATGGAACATGGCTACACCTTC.

This clonotype has a count of ten or more. J is TRBJ2-1 and V is TRBV29-1; 7 bases are a match to TRBD1. With V trimmed by 3 bases and J by 3 bases, 5 bases remained unmatched. The CDR3 length is 14 residues. Germline values: CDR1 SQVTM, CDR2 ANQGSEA. The CDR3 is CSVEWGTVYNEQFF. The DNA for the CDR3 is TGCAGCGTTGAGTGGGGGACAGTCTACAATGAGCAGTTCTTC.

Ten or more counts support this clonotype. The rearrangement joins TRBV29-1 to TRBJ1-5; D gene uncertain. This CDR3 is built from 12 residues. The V and J ends lost 4 bases and 0 bases respectively, with 4 bases between them. Germline loops: CDR1 SQVTM, CDR2 ANQGSEA. The CDR3 nucleotides are TGCAGCGTTGGAGTTAGCAATCAGCCCCAGCATTTT. This translates into CSVGVSNQPQHF.

This clonotype came up many times. Written as DNA, the CDR3 is TGCAGTGCTAGACTGACAGGGACTGAAGCTTTCTTT. Translation: CSARLTGTEAFF. This rearrangement joins TRBV20-1 to TRBJ1-1; 7 nucleotides agree with TRBD1. There are 12 residues in the CDR3. The J segment lost 5 bases and the V segment lost 2 bases, leaving 2 bases of the junction unmatched. From germline, CDR1 is DFQATT and CDR2 SNEGSKA (reference sequence).

Only a few counts were recorded for this clonotype. V usage is TRBV21-1 and J usage is TRBJ2-3; the listed D gene, TRBD1, was not tested against the DNA. TRBV21-1 is termed a pseudogene. The CDR3 is made up of 17 amino acids. The CDR3 DNA reads as TGTGCCAGCAGCAAAGAACGGGCGGGACCTCGCACAGATACGCAGTATTTT. It yields the protein CASSKERAGPRTDTQYF.

This clonotype showed up many times. The rearrangement links TRBV6-1 to TRBJ2-4; TRBD1 is a possible D gene (5 bases). In germline, CDR1 is MNHNS, CDR2 SASEGT. The CDR3 has 19 residues. V was clipped by 0 bases and J by 1 base, with 19 bases between them. This CDR3 reads CASSEALFWGPKAKNIQYF. The CDR3 nucleotides are TGTGCCAGCAGTGAAGCGCTCTTCTGGGGCCCCAAGGCCAAAAACATTCAGTACTTC.